Detailed here is one T cell receptor (beta chain). Its antigen is undetermined. The V gene's germline CDR1 is SEHNR and CDR2 FQNEAQ (reference sequence). Deletions cut 1 base from V and 4 bases from J, with 10 bases between. CDR3 length equals 14 residues. The sample originates from a study of T cell responses to AZD1222 COVID-19 vaccine. Notes on the study in general: Within unmutated variant regions lay the reported targets of nearly half of spike-specific TCRs. Clonal diversity was possibly underestimated; the donors were predominantly white British and more often female. Spike-specific TCRs gained breadth and depth after people received two AZD1222 doses.

Repertoires were generated with immunoSEQ multiplex PCR, while TCRdb's copy carries only in-frame clones and drops some. The sample records fewer than 150,000 clones, nearly 95% being singletons. The V call is TRBV7-9, the J call TRBJ1-2, with D perhaps matching TRBD1 (5 bases). This receptor was taken from an adult in good health. The starting material was peripheral blood, obtained on day 0 of AZD1222 vaccination. The CDR3 coding sequence is TGTGCCAGCAGCTTAGGGGCAGGGAGCTATGGCTACACCTTC. The encoded protein is CASSLGAGSYGYTF.